The 27 T cell receptor beta chains given below trace back to one sample, sequenced in a study of T cells after yellow fever vaccination. TCRdb independently ran MiXCR on the 5' RACE reads; one entry per CDR3 protein. Here the sample spans some 350,000 distinct CDR3 sequences, 3% to 4.5% being singletons. Sequencing was performed on PBMCs, taken 5 days after the yellow fever booster vaccination. These receptors all come from a man aged 18 to 30 who received the YFV17D yellow fever vaccine.

This clonotype was counted ten times or more. The chain uses TRBV18 and TRBJ2-3; 12 nucleotides match TRBD2. The CDR3 contains 17 residues. With 3 bases clipped from V and 0 bases from J, the junction kept 4 bases outside the gene matches. Germline V gene lookup returns CDR1 KGHSH and CDR2 LQKENI. CDR3 loop: CASSPPSGGASTDTQYF. The CDR3 nucleotides are TGTGCCAGCTCACCCCCTAGCGGGGGGGCTAGCACAGATACGCAGTATTTT.

The chain has TRBV6-5 and TRBJ2-1; 10 bases are shared with TRBD2. The germline V gene encodes CDR1 MNHEY and CDR2 SVGAGI. This CDR3 contains 14 residues. J was trimmed by 7 bases and V by 6 bases; bases with no gene match: 6. The chain's CDR3 is CASRAGGFWNEQFF. The DNA for the CDR3 is TGTGCCAGCAGAGCGGGGGGGTTTTGGAATGAGCAGTTCTTC.

This clonotype was detected ten times or more. The CDR3 coding sequence is TGTGCCAGCAGCCAATGGGACAGGAGGTCCTATGGCTACACCTTC. It codes for CASSQWDRRSYGYTF. V is TRBV5-6 and J is TRBJ1-2, with 8 bases that match TRBD1. The CDR3 loop spans 15 amino acids. Trimming removed 4 bases from V and 4 bases from J; junction bases left unmatched: 9. The germline V gene encodes CDR1 SGHDT and CDR2 YYEEEE.

In this sample, this clonotype turned up a few times. This chain joins TRBV10-3 and TRBJ1-4; 7 bases are a match to TRBD1. Germline trimming cut 2 bases from V and 8 bases from J; bases unmatched to any gene: 8. Germline lookup yields CDR1 ENHRY and CDR2 SYGVKD. The CDR3 covers 15 residues. The CDR3: CAISERRDRPEKLFF. The CDR3 coding sequence is TGTGCCATCAGTGAGCGCCGGGACAGACCCGAAAAACTGTTTTTT.

The CDR3 DNA follows: TGTGCCAGCAGTTTCCAGGGTAATTCACCCCTCCACTTT. Protein product: CASSFQGNSPLHF. The J gene is TRBJ1-6, the V gene TRBV27; a weak D match, TRBD1 (5 bases). This CDR3 spans 13 amino acids. Germline V CDR1 and CDR2: MNHEY, SMNVEV (reference sequence). Deletions cut 3 bases from V and 6 bases from J, with 6 bases between.

This clonotype has at least ten counts. The rearrangement links TRBV7-2 to TRBJ1-5, with D unresolved. The CDR3 is 15 residues long. The germline V gene has CDR1 SGHTA and CDR2 FQGNSA. V gave up 0 bases and J gave up 0 bases, with 6 bases separating them. The CDR3 nucleotides read TGTGCCAGCAGCTTAGCTCTGAATAGCAATCAGCCCCAGCATTTT. It specifies CASSLALNSNQPQHF.

This clonotype appeared many times. The V call is TRBV6-5, the J call TRBJ1-2; D is undetermined. V lost 0 bases and J lost 0, with 11 bases in between. Germline-derived CDR1 and CDR2 are MNHEY and SVGAGI. This CDR3 has 16 amino acids. CDR3 protein: CASSYSLPFSNYGYTF. In DNA, the CDR3 is TGTGCCAGCAGTTACTCGTTGCCTTTCTCTAACTATGGCTACACCTTC.

The rearrangement joins TRBV5-6 to TRBJ2-5; D is unresolved. V dropped 4 bases and J dropped 2 bases, with 21 bases sitting between them. CDR1 is SGHDT, CDR2 YYEEEE, per germline. The CDR3 covers 17 residues. The DNA for the CDR3 is TGTGCCAGCAGCCCGAGTGGCATGGCTACAGCTCAAGAGACCCAGTACTTC. Its translation is CASSPSGMATAQETQYF.

This clonotype was recorded many times. The V gene is TRBV9, the J gene TRBJ2-5; D is unclear. The CDR3 is 13 residues long. Trimming shortened V by 8 bases and J by 4 bases, and 15 bases separated the two germline ends. Germline lookup yields CDR1 SGDLS and CDR2 YYNGEE. This chain's CDR3 is CASGPTASETQYF. The CDR3, as DNA: TGTGCCAGTGGGCCCACAGCATCAGAGACCCAGTACTTC. Based on the CDR3 plus reference TRBV9 and TRBJ2-5, the full variable domain is DSGVTQTPKHLITATGQRVTLRCSPRSGDLSVYWYQQSLDQGLQFLIQYYNGEERAKGNILERFSAQQFPDLHSELNLSSLELGDSALYFCASGPTASETQYFGPGTRLLVL.

This clonotype was seen a few times. This chain joins TRBV21-1 and TRBJ2-6; no check of the table's D call, TRBD2, against the DNA was made. TRBV21-1 has pseudogene status. The CDR3 covers 19 residues. CDR3 DNA: TGTGCCAGCAGCAAAGGCGGGGAGGGACTAAACTCTGGGGCCAACGTCCTGACTTTC. It translates to CASSKGGEGLNSGANVLTF.

At least ten counts were recorded for this clonotype. The chain has TRBV3-1 and TRBJ2-2; the D is unclear. Germline lookup yields CDR1 LGHDT and CDR2 YNNKEL (reference sequence). The CDR3 loop spans 14 amino acids. The V end lost 0 bases, the J end lost 6 bases, and 8 bases lay between the germline ends. CDR3 region: CASSQDGRPGELFF. For the CDR3, the DNA is TGTGCCAGCAGCCAAGATGGCCGCCCCGGGGAGCTGTTTTTT.

This clonotype came up a few times. The rearrangement uses TRBV18 and TRBJ1-2; TRBD1 is a possible D gene (5 bases). CDR1 is KGHSH, CDR2 LQKENI, per germline. The CDR3 spans 15 residues. Trimming cost V 2 bases and J 2 bases, with 12 bases left between them. CDR3 protein: CASSPVGTSNYGYTF. The DNA for the CDR3 is TGTGCCAGCTCACCAGTAGGGACTTCGAACTATGGCTACACCTTC.

This clonotype has just a few counts. The V call is TRBV9, the J call TRBJ1-1; D is uncertain. The germline gives CDR1 SGDLS, CDR2 YYNGEE. This CDR3 contains 14 residues. V dropped 0 bases and J dropped 4 bases, with 10 bases sitting between them. This chain's CDR3 is CASSVVRAGTEAFF. The CDR3 DNA sequence: TGTGCCAGCAGCGTAGTGAGGGCGGGCACTGAAGCTTTCTTT.

This clonotype was counted only a few times. The rearrangement links TRBV5-1 to TRBJ2-7; D gene uncertain. Trimming pared 3 bases from V and 7 bases from J, leaving 17 bases between. Germline values: CDR1 SGHRS, CDR2 YFSETQ. The CDR3 covers 14 residues. CDR3 bases: TGCGCCAGCAGCTCGGACGTCTCGCGAGCGGAGCAGTACTTC. It codes for CASSSDVSRAEQYF.

This clonotype was observed at least ten times. The J gene is TRBJ1-5, the V gene TRBV10-3; 7 nucleotides match TRBD1. The CDR3 spans 15 residues. Germline-derived CDR1 and CDR2 are ENHRY and SYGVKD. The ends lost 3 bases at V and 4 bases at J; junction bases unmatched: 6. The CDR3 here is CAISEPGTDNQPQHF. The CDR3 bases are TGTGCCATCAGTGAACCCGGGACAGATAATCAGCCCCAGCATTTT.

Only a few counts were recorded for this clonotype. The chain links TRBV28 to TRBJ1-1; 8 bases are shared with TRBD1. V lost 6 bases to trimming and J lost 3 bases; unmatched junction nucleotides: 9. In germline, CDR1 is MDHEN, CDR2 SYDVKM. The CDR3 has 15 amino acids. The CDR3 loop reads CASSEAQGAYTEAFF. CDR3 sequence (DNA): TGTGCCAGCAGCGAAGCTCAGGGGGCCTACACTGAAGCTTTCTTT.

Only a few counts were recorded for this clonotype. The CDR3 reads CASRQPNAPPGELFF. DNA for the CDR3: TGCGCCAGCAGGCAGCCGAACGCTCCCCCCGGGGAGCTGTTTTTT. The gene calls are TRBV4-1 and TRBJ2-2; D is unclear. With 6 bases removed from V and 6 bases from J, the gap between germline ends came to 17 bases. Per the germline V gene, CDR1 is MGHRA and CDR2 is YSYEKL. This CDR3 spans 15 amino acids.

This clonotype came up many times. The gene calls are TRBV9 and TRBJ2-3; 14 bases are shared with TRBD2. V lost 3 bases to trimming and J lost 5 bases; unmatched junction nucleotides: 8. CDR3 length: 17 residues. The germline gives CDR1 SGDLS, CDR2 YYNGEE. The CDR3 bases are TGTGCCAGCAGCGCCTTCGGGACTAGCGGGGGAGGAGATACGCAGTATTTT. It translates to CASSAFGTSGGGDTQYF.

This clonotype was recorded many times. The chain carries TRBV7-2 and TRBJ2-7, with D perhaps matching TRBD1 or TRBD2 (5 bases each). Deletions cut 2 bases from V and 8 bases from J, with 16 bases between. CDR3 length equals 14 residues. Per the germline V gene, CDR1 is SGHTA and CDR2 is FQGNSA. The CDR3 reads CASSLTGWGTQQYV. DNA for the CDR3: TGTGCCAGCAGCTTAACAGGTTGGGGGACCCAGCAGTACGTC.

The gene calls are TRBV7-2 and TRBJ2-7; D is unclear. V shed 4 bases and J shed 2 bases, with 15 bases lying between them. CDR3 length: 15 residues. CDR1 is SGHTA and CDR2 is FQGNSA in the germline V gene. CDR3 protein: CASSSQKLGTYEQYF. In nucleotides, the CDR3 is TGTGCCAGCAGCTCCCAGAAACTCGGAACCTACGAGCAGTACTTC.

This clonotype has at least ten counts. The chain has TRBV5-6 and TRBJ1-2; D not resolved. The CDR3 runs 17 residues. Germline V CDR1 and CDR2: SGHDT, YYEEEE. The germline V and J ends were trimmed by 6 bases and 4 bases, with 25 bases remaining between them. The CDR3 protein is CASINQKRGRGFYGYTF. The CDR3 nucleotides read TGTGCCAGCATCAACCAAAAGAGAGGGCGTGGGTTCTATGGCTACACCTTC.

This clonotype was seen a few times. The CDR3 DNA reads TGTGCCAGCCTCTGGGGGGCCAATGAGCAGTTCTTC. Its protein product is CASLWGANEQFF. The rearrangement uses TRBV5-5 and TRBJ2-1; D assignment may be TRBD1 or TRBD2 (6 bases each). CDR3 length equals 12 residues. Trimming pared 7 bases from V and 6 bases from J, leaving 11 bases between. From germline, CDR1 is SGHKS and CDR2 YYEKEE (reference sequence).

This clonotype came up a few times. The chain joins TRBV4-2 to TRBJ1-6; D unclear. The CDR3 is made up of 22 amino acids. V gave up 0 bases and J gave up 1 base, with 25 bases separating them. Germline V gene lookup returns CDR1 LGHNA and CDR2 YNFKEQ. The CDR3 region is CASSQESRGWQYPGSYNSPLHF. The CDR3 bases are TGTGCCAGCAGCCAAGAATCAAGAGGGTGGCAGTACCCAGGATCCTATAATTCACCCCTCCACTTT.

This sequence joins TRBV20-1 and TRBJ2-5, with D possibly being TRBD2 (7 bases). Trimming cost V 8 bases and J 1 base, with 14 bases left between them. Germline CDR1 and CDR2: DFQATT and SNEGSKA (reference sequence). The CDR3 consists of 13 residues. The CDR3 protein is CSPGGSGQETQYF. The CDR3 nucleotides read TGCAGTCCGGGGGGCTCCGGCCAAGAGACCCAGTACTTC.

The chain uses TRBV7-2 and TRBJ1-2; D remains ambiguous. The germline CDR1 and CDR2 sequences are SGHTA and FQGNSA. Trimming took off 5 bases at V and 8 bases at J, with 15 bases between the two ends. The CDR3 sequence is 13 residues long. This chain's CDR3 is CASSLTRSRGYTF. DNA for the CDR3: TGTGCCAGCAGCCTGACGAGGAGTCGGGGCTACACCTTC.

The V call is TRBV5-4, the J call TRBJ2-7, with a weak D call TRBD1 (6 bases). Deletions cut 2 bases from V and 2 bases from J, with 11 bases between. Germline V lookup: CDR1 SGHNT, CDR2 YYREEE (reference sequence). The CDR3 spans 14 residues. The CDR3 sequence is CASSFDQGTYEQYF. The CDR3, as DNA: TGTGCCAGCAGCTTCGACCAGGGGACCTACGAGCAGTACTTC.

In its sample, this clonotype was seen many times. The genes are TRBV20-1 and TRBJ2-5; 10 nucleotides align to TRBD2. Looked up from germline, CDR1 is DFQATT and CDR2 is SNEGSKA (reference sequence). J gave up 3 bases and V 1 base, and 2 bases lay outside the gene matches. The CDR3 has 14 amino acids. CDR3 residues: CSARGLAGEETQYF. CDR3 nucleotide sequence: TGCAGTGCTAGAGGGCTAGCGGGGGAAGAGACCCAGTACTTC.